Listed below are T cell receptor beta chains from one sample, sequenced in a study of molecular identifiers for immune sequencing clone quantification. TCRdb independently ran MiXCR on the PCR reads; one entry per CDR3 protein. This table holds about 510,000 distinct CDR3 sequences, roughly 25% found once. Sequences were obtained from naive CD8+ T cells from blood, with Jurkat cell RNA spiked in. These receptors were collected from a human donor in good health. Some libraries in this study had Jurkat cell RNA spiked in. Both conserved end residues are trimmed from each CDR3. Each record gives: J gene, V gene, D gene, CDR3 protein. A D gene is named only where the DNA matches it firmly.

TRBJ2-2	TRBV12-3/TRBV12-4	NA	ASSFSHPPGGMDSMSTGELF
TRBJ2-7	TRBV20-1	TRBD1	SAREGTAYEQY
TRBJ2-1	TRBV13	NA	ASSLDRYNEQF
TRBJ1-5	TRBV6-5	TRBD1	ASSLRQGYQPQH
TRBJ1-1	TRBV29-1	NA	SVGPWGTEAF
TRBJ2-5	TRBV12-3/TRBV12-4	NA	ASSTTTTPSGQETQY
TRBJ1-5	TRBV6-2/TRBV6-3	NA	AIGTSYSNQPQH
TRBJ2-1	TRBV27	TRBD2	ASSLFHLAGNEQF
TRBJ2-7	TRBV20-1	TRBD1	SAPPLQGHDSYEQY
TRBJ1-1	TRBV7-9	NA	ASSGAAGFTEAF
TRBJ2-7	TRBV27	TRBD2	ASGTSAVDEQY
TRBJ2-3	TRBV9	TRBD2	ASSVIAGVLTDTQY
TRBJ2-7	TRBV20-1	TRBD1	SASFRQGGGQY
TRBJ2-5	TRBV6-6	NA	ASRIYRDYQETQY
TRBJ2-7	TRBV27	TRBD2	ASSSGLAHYEQY
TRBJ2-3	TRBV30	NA	AWSVLSGRGSADTQY
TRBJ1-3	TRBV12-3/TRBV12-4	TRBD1	ASRNRGDRGNTIY
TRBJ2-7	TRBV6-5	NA	ASGRGTSYEQY
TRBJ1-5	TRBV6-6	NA	ASSGWNHDAYQPQH
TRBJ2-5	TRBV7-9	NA	ASSLEVDSQETQY
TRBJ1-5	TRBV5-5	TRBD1	AGSIGQVVGNQPQH
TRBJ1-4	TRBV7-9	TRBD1	ASSTRTGSLSEKLF
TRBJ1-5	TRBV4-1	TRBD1	ARSQGSGTGANQPQH
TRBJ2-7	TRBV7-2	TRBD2	ASSLAPGGSHEQY
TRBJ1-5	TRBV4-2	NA	ASSQPGTQSNQPQH
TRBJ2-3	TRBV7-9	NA	ANSFSWGGQADTQY
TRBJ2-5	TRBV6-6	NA	ASSYYLTNPPASQETQY
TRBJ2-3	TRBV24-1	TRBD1	ATNGDSSTDTQY
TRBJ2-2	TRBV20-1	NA	SASQGWTGELF
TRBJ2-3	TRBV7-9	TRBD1	ASNLPGTGEDTQY
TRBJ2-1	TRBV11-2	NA	ASSSARGQSSYNEQF